A single sample is the source of the 9 T cell receptor beta chains below, sequenced in a study of T cell responses to AZD1222 COVID-19 vaccine. The repertoire was sequenced with immunoSEQ multiplex PCR; TCRdb's copy has only in-frame clones and lacks some. The sample has 90,000 to 150,000 clones; about 90% are singletons. The sample here was peripheral blood, taken on day 0 of AZD1222 vaccination. The origin of the receptors is an adult in good health.

This sequence joins TRBV11-2 and TRBJ2-1; D not resolved. This CDR3 has 16 residues. V gave up 1 base and J gave up 9 bases, with 19 bases separating them. The germline CDR1 and CDR2 sequences are SGHAT and FQNNGV. The CDR3 DNA sequence: TGTGCCAGCAGCTTAGCCCCCGGTATCTTATTAAGTGAGCAGTTCTTC. Its translation: CASSLAPGILLSEQFF.

This clone was picked up a small number of times. The rearrangement joins TRBV2 to TRBJ2-7; 7 bases are shared with TRBD2. There are 11 residues in the CDR3. V shed 8 bases, J shed 3 bases, and the junction held 1 base outside the gene matches. Per the germline V gene, CDR1 is SNHLY and CDR2 is FYNNEI. The CDR3 nucleotides read TGTGCCAGCGGACTAGACTACGAGCAGTACTTC. Its translation: CASGLDYEQYF. The variable domain in full, with the rest retrieved from reference TRBV2 and TRBJ2-7, is EPEVTQTPSHQVTQMGQEVILRCVPISNHLYFYWYRQILGQKVEFLVSFYNNEISEKSEIFDDQFSVERPDGSNFTLKIRSTKLEDSAMYFCASGLDYEQYFGPGTRLTVT.

This clone was detected once. This chain uses TRBV19 with TRBJ1-3; no firm D call. Germline CDR1 is LNHDA and CDR2 is SQIVND (reference sequence). The CDR3 consists of 14 residues. V was trimmed by 6 bases and J by 0 bases, leaving 9 bases between them. CDR3 in DNA: TGTGCCAGTAGCGAGACAATCTCTGGAAACACCATATATTTT. This gives the protein CASSETISGNTIYF.

V gene TRBV21-1 combines with J gene TRBJ1-1. TRBV21-1 is noted as a pseudogene. The CDR3 contains 21 residues. CDR3 sequence (DNA): TGTGCCAGCAGCACCAAAGGGGAGGGGAACGATAGTTTTTTGACGTTGACTGAAGCTTTCTTT. Translation: CASSTKGEGNDSFLTLTEAFF.

The chain recombines TRBV29-1 with TRBJ2-7; D is possibly TRBD1 (7 bases). V was trimmed by 6 bases and J by 9 bases, leaving 18 bases between them. Germline-derived CDR1 and CDR2 are SQVTM and ANQGSEA. The CDR3 runs to 12 residues. The CDR3: CSVNRGGEGQYF. CDR3 DNA sequence: TGCAGCGTGAACAGGGGAGGTGAGGGGCAGTACTTC.

The chain joins TRBV7-2 to TRBJ2-1, with 13 bases matching TRBD2. This CDR3 contains 15 residues. V was clipped by 4 bases and J by 9 bases; unmatched bases: 6. The germline V gene has CDR1 SGHTA and CDR2 FQGNSA. Written as DNA, the CDR3 is TGTGCCAGCAGCTCATCGGGACTAGCGGGAAGTGAGCAGTTCTTC. It translates to CASSSSGLAGSEQFF.

The chain joins TRBV28 to TRBJ2-7, with a weak D call TRBD2 (6 bases). V gave up 3 bases and J gave up 5 bases, with 17 bases separating them. In germline, CDR1 is MDHEN, CDR2 SYDVKM. The length of the CDR3 is 15 residues. CDR3 protein: CASSLTGRLGHEQYF. The CDR3, as DNA: TGTGCCAGCAGTTTGACGGGGAGGCTAGGACACGAGCAGTACTTC.

With regard to this clone: This sample includes further DNA sequences coding for the same CDR3. The rearrangement uses TRBV2 and TRBJ2-2; 8 bases map to TRBD2. Germline V lookup: CDR1 SNHLY, CDR2 FYNNEI. CDR3 length equals 15 residues. With V trimmed by 7 bases and J by 0 bases, 4 bases remained unmatched. DNA for the CDR3: TGTGCCAGCACAGGACTAGCCCCGAACACCGGGGAGCTGTTTTTT. Its protein is CASTGLAPNTGELFF.

The genes are TRBV5-4 and TRBJ1-1; no clear D gene. This CDR3 is 14 amino acids long. Germline assignment: CDR1 SGHNT and CDR2 YYREEE (reference sequence). V shed 5 bases and J shed 2 bases, with 13 bases lying between them. The CDR3 sequence is CASRMASINTEAFF. The CDR3 nucleotides are TGTGCCAGCAGAATGGCCAGTATAAACACTGAAGCTTTCTTT.